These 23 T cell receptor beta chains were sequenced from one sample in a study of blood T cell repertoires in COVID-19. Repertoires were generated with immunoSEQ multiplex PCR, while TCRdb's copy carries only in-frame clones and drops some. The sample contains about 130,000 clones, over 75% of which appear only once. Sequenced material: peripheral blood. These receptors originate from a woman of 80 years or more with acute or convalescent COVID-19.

The DNA for the CDR3 is TGTGCCAGCAGCTTAGCCCTGCGAGGCGGGGGGTACGAGCAGTACTTC. It translates to CASSLALRGGGYEQYF. This sequence joins TRBV11-1 and TRBJ2-7, with 8 bases matching TRBD2. The CDR3 spans 16 residues. Germline CDR1 SGHAT, CDR2 FQDESV (reference sequence). V shed 0 bases, J shed 4 bases, and the junction held 8 bases outside the gene matches.

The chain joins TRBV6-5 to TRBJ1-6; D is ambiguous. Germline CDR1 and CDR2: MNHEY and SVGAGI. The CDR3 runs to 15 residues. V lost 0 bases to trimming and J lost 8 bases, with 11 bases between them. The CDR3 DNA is TGTGCCAGCAGTTACTCCACGAACCGGGATTCACCCCTCCACTTT. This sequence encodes CASSYSTNRDSPLHF.

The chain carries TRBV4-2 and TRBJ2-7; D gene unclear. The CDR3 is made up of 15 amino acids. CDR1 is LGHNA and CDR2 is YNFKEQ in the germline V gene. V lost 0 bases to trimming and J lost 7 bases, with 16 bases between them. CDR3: CASSQDYLGSPEQYF. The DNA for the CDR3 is TGTGCCAGCAGCCAAGATTATCTAGGATCACCTGAGCAGTACTTC.

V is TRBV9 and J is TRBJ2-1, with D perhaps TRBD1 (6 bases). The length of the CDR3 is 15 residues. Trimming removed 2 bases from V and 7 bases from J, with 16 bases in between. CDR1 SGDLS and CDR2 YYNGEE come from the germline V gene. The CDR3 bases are TGTGCCAGCAGCGTTTCCTGGGGGCGATTTAATGAGCAGTTCTTC. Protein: CASSVSWGRFNEQFF.

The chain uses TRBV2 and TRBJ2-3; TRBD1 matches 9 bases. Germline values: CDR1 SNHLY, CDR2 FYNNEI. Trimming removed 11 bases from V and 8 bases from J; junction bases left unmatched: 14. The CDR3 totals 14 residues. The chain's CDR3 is CAGRGQGAGGTQYF. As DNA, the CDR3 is TGTGCCGGCCGGGGACAGGGAGCCGGGGGTACGCAGTATTTT.

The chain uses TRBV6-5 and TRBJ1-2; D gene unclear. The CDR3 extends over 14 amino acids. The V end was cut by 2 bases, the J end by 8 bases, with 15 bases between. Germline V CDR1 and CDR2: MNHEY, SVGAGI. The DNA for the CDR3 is TGTGCCAGCAGTTACGCCGGAGTCAACAAGGGCTACACCTTC. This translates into CASSYAGVNKGYTF.

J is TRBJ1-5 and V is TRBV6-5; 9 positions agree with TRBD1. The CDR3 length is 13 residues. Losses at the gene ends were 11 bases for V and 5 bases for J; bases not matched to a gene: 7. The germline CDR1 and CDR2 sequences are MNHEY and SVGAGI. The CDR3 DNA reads TGTGCCGGAGCGCGACAGGGGGATCAGCCCCAGCATTTT. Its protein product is CAGARQGDQPQHF.

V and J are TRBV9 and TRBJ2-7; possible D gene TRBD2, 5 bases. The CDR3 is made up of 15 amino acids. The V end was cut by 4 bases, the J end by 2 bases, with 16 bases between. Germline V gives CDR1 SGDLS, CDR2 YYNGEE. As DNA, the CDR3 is TGTGCCAGCAGCCCCGAGGAGGTCCCAACCTACGAGCAGTACTTC. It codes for CASSPEEVPTYEQYF. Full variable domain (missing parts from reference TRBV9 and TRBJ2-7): DSGVTQTPKHLITATGQRVTLRCSPRSGDLSVYWYQQSLDQGLQFLIQYYNGEERAKGNILERFSAQQFPDLHSELNLSSLELGDSALYFCASSPEEVPTYEQYFGPGTRLTVT.

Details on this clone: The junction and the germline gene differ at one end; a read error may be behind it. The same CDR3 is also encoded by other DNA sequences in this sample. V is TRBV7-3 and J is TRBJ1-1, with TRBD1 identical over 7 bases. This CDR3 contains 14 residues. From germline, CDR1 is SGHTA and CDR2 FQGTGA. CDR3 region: CASSLTGVNTEAFF. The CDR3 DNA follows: TGTGCCAGCAGCCTAACAGGGGTCAACACTGAAGCTTTCTTT.

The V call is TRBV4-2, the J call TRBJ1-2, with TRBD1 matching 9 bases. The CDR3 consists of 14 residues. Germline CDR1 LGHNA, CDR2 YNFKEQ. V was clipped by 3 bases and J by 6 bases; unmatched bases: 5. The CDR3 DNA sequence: TGTGCCAGCAGCCAGGCGGGACAGGGCGATGGCTACACCTTC. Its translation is CASSQAGQGDGYTF.

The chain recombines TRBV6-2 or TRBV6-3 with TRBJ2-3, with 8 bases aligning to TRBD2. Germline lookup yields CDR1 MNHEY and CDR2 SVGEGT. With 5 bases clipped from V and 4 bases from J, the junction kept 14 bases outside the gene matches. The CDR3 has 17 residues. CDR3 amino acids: CASSPLRGSGGADTQYF. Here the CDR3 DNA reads TGTGCCAGCAGTCCCCTTAGAGGAAGCGGGGGCGCAGATACGCAGTATTTT.

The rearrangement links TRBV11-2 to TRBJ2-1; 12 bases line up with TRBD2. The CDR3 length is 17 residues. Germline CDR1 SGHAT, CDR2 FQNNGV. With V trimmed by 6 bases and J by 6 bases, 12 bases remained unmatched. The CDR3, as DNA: TGTGCCAGCAGTTTCATCCGACTAGCGGGAGCCGCCAATGAGCAGTTCTTC. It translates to CASSFIRLAGAANEQFF. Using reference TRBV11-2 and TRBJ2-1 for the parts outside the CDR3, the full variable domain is EAGVAQSPRYKIIEKRQSVAFWCNPISGHATLYWYQQILGQGPKLLIQFQNNGVVDDSQLPKDRFSAERLKGVDSTLKIQPAKLEDSAVYLCASSFIRLAGAANEQFFGPGTRLTVL.

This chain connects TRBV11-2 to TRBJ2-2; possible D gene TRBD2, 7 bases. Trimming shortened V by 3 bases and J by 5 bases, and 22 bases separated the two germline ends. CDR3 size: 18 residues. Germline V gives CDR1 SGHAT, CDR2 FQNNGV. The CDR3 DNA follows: TGTGCCAGCAGCTTCTTGGCGACGGGGGGCTTGTCGACCGGGGAGCTGTTTTTT. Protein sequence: CASSFLATGGLSTGELFF.

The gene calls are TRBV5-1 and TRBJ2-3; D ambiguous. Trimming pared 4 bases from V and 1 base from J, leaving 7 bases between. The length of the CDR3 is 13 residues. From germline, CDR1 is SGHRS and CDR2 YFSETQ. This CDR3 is CASSPFRTDTQYF. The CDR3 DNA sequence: TGCGCCAGCAGCCCCTTCCGCACAGATACGCAGTATTTT. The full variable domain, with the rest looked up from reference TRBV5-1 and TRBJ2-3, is KAGVTQTPRYLIKTRGQQVTLSCSPISGHRSVSWYQQTPGQGLQFLFEYFSETQRNKGNFPGRFSGRQFSNSRSEMNVSTLELGDSALYLCASSPFRTDTQYFGPGTRLTVL.

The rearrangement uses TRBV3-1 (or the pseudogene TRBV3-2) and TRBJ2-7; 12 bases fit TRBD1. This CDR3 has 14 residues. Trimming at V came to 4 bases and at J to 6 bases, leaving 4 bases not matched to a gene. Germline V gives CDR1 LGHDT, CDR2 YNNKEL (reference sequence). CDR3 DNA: TGTGCCAGCAGCCCCGGGACAGGGGGCCGCGAGCAGTACTTC. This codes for CASSPGTGGREQYF.

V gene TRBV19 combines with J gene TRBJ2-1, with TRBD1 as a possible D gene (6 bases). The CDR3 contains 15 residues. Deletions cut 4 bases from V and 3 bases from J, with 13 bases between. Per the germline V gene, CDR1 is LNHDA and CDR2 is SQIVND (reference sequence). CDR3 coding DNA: TGTGCCAGTAGTAAGGGCAGGGGAAGCTACAATGAGCAGTTCTTC. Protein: CASSKGRGSYNEQFF. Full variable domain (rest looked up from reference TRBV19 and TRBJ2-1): DGGITQSPKYLFRKEGQNVTLSCEQNLNHDAMYWYRQDPGQGLRLIYYSQIVNDFQKGDIAEGYSVSREKKESFPLTVTSAQKNPTAFYLCASSKGRGSYNEQFFGPGTRLTVL.

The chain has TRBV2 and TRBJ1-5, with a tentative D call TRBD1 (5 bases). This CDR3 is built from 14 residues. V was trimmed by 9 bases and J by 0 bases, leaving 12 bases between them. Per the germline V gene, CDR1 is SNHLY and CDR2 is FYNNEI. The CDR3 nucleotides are TGTGCCAGTCAGGGTTGGAATAGCAATCAGCCCCAGCATTTT. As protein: CASQGWNSNQPQHF.

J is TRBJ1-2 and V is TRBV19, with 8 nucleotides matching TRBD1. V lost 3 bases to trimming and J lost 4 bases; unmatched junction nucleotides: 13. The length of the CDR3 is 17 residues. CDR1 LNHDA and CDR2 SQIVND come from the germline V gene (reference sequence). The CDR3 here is CASSIPPGRGRIYGYTF. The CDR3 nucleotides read TGTGCCAGTAGTATCCCACCGGGCAGGGGGCGCATCTATGGCTACACCTTC.

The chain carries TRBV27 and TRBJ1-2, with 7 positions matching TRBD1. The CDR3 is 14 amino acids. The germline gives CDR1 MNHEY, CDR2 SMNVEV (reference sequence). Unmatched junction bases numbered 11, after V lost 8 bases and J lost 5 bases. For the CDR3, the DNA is TGTGCCAGCGGGGGGACAGATCGAACGTATGGCTACACCTTC. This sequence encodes CASGGTDRTYGYTF.

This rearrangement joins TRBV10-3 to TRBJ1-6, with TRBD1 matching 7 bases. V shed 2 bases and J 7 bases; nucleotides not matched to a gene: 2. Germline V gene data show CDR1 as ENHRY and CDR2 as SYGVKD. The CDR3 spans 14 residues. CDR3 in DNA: TGTGCCATCAGTGAGGAGGGGGCCAATTCACCCCTCCACTTT. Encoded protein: CAISEEGANSPLHF.

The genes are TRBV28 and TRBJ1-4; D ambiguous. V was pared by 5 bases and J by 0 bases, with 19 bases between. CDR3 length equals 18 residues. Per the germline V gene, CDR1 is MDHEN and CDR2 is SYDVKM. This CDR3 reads CASSPLGSIFATNEKLFF. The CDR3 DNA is TGTGCCAGCAGTCCCCTCGGGTCCATATTTGCAACTAATGAAAAACTGTTTTTT.

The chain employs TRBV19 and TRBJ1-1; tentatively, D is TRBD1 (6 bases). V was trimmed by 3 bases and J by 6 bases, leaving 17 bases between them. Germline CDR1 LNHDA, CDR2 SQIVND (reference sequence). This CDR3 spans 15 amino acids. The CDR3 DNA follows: TGTGCCAGTAGTATGGGGGCAGGGAAGGGGTCTGAAGCTTTCTTT. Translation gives CASSMGAGKGSEAFF. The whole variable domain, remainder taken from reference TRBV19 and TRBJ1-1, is DGGITQSPKYLFRKEGQNVTLSCEQNLNHDAMYWYRQDPGQGLRLIYYSQIVNDFQKGDIAEGYSVSREKKESFPLTVTSAQKNPTAFYLCASSMGAGKGSEAFFGQGTRLTVV.

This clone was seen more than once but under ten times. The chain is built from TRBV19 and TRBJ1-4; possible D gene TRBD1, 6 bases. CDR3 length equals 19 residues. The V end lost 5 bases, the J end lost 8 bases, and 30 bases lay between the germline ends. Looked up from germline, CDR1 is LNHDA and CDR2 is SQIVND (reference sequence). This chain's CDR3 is CASSPRGAGEQTATEKLFF. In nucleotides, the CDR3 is TGTGCCAGTAGTCCCCGGGGGGCAGGGGAGCAGACCGCGACAGAAAAACTGTTTTTT.